This T cell receptor beta chain originates from a study of blood T cell repertoires in COVID-19. CDR1 and CDR2 (germline): SGHKS, YYEKEE (reference sequence). CDR3 size: 16 residues. The V and J ends lost 1 base and 4 bases respectively, with 15 bases between them. Using immunoSEQ multiplex PCR, the repertoire was profiled, and TCRdb retains in-frame clones only, with some absent. The sample consists of about 75,000 clones, roughly 90% of them appearing once. The V call is TRBV5-5, the J call TRBJ1-5; D unclear. Sequences were obtained from peripheral blood. The origin of this receptor is a human donor in a cohort sampled during active COVID-19. CDR3: CASSLFTRPDNQPQHF. In nucleotides, the CDR3 is TGTGCCAGCAGCTTGTTTACCAGGCCCGATAATCAGCCCCAGCATTTT.